The clone carrying this T cell receptor (beta chain) was seen only a few times. No antigen is known for it. This sample was included in a study of CD8+ T cells in alopecia areata. Study in general: Treated patients swallowed 5 to 10 mg of oral tofacitinib twice daily.

Treatment here: oral pan-JAK inhibitor, 5-10 mg twice daily. In alopecia areata patients, both lesional scalp punch biopsies and peripheral blood were collected. Extraction and reverse transcription of RNA yielded cDNA as the sequencing template. The method was immunoSEQ multiplex PCR; TCRdb's version includes in-frame clones alone and lacks a portion of them. Of more than 110,000 clones listed, 45% to 60% are singletons. Study observations and caveats: Many of the expanded lesional clones endured in scalp and blood while on tofacitinib. Sequencing of scalp samples also includes resident alphabeta T cells from normal skin.

From germline, CDR1 is SGHTA and CDR2 FQGTGA. The junction had 6 bases not matched to a gene; V was cut back by 2 bases and J by 6 bases. CDR3 length equals 16 residues. The starting material was CD8+ T cells sorted from blood, obtained at week 4, from a patient treated with tofacitinib. This chain joins TRBV7-3 and TRBJ1-5, with TRBD1 identical over 11 bases. This clonotype originated in a human donor with alopecia areata. The CDR3 protein is CASSLSRTGGCQPQHF. The CDR3, as DNA: TGTGCCAGCAGCTTATCACGGACAGGGGGCTGTCAGCCCCAGCATTTT.